What follows describes a single T cell receptor (beta chain). Its antigen remains unidentified. Here immunoSEQ multiplex PCR was the method, and the copy in TCRdb shows in-frame clones only, minus some. The sample holds 170,000 or so clones; 87% are singletons and the top ten take less than 3%. This entry comes from a study of T cell responses to AZD1222 COVID-19 vaccine. V was trimmed by 2 bases and J by 3 bases, leaving 14 bases between them. Per the germline V gene, CDR1 is MDHEN and CDR2 is SYDVKM. This CDR3 is 16 amino acids long. Notes on the study in general: Following two doses of AZD1222, Spike-specific TCR breadth and depth rose. Repertoires in all cases were sampled only once the peak T cell response had passed.

This clonotype was sampled from an adult in good health. The specimen comprised peripheral blood, sampled on day 0 of AZD1222 vaccination. The chain links TRBV28 to TRBJ1-5, with a tentative D call TRBD1 (5 bases). CDR3 in DNA: TGTGCCAGCAGTTTAGCGGGGGAGACCCACAATCAGCCCCAGCATTTT. It specifies CASSLAGETHNQPQHF.